This entry describes one T cell receptor beta chain. This sample was taken from a study of blood T cell repertoires in COVID-19. Study details: Donors in the United States, Italy and Spain gave samples during acute or convalescent COVID-19. PBMCs, B-cell-depleted T cells, or T cells provided the cDNA or gDNA that made up the material.

Authors' analysis steps: Amplification with reference gene primers provided the estimates of nucleated cell counts. The protocol was immunoSEQ multiplex PCR, while the TCRdb copy is restricted to in-frame clones and leaves out a portion. V and J calls and clone size are copied from that table; D and trimming were computed from the DNA. The sample holds some 150,000 clones, approximately 84% seen once. This CDR3 region has 15 residues. Germline CDR1 reads SGHTA; CDR2 reads FQGNSA. Trimming cost V 4 bases and J 8 bases; bases outside gene matches: 13. The chain combines TRBV7-2 with TRBJ1-2; 7 bases are a match to TRBD1. What was sequenced was peripheral blood. The source is a man aged 35 to 55 with acute or convalescent COVID-19. DNA for the CDR3: TGTGCCAGCAGCTCCCCGACAGGGAACCCACCGGGCTACACCTTC. This codes for CASSSPTGNPPGYTF.